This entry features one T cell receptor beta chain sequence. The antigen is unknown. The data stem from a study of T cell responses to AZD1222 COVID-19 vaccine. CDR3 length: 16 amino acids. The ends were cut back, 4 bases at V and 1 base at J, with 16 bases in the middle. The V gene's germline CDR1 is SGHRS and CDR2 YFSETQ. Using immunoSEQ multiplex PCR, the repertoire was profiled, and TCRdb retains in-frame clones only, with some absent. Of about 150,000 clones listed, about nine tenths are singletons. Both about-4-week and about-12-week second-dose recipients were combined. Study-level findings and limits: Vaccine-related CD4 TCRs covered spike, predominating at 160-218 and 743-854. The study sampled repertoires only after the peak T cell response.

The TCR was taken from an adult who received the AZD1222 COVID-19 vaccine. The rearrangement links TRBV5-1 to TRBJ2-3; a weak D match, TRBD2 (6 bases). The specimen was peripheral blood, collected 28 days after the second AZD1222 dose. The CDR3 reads CASSPGNSGRTDTQYF. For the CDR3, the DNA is TGCGCCAGCAGCCCTGGGAATAGCGGACGCACAGATACGCAGTATTTT.